This T cell receptor beta chain came from a study of PD-L1 blockade in urothelial cancer. On the study more broadly: Blood analysis took place 3 weeks (second dose) and 6 weeks after treatment start.

Time point meaning: peripheral blood 6 weeks after treatment start. Sample numbers ranged from 1 to 8 per patient, encompassing pretreatment and on-treatment collections. PCRs each included synthetic TCR analog templates spiked in. The repertoire was sequenced with immunoSEQ multiplex PCR; TCRdb's copy has only in-frame clones and lacks some. The sample has tens of thousands of clones; approximately 81% are singletons. The clonotype originates from a man aged 65 to 79 with urothelial cancer. The starting material was PBMCs, obtained around atezolizumab (anti-PD-L1) treatment.

In nucleotides, the CDR3 is TGCGCCAGCAGCCCTCACGGACAGAACACTGAAGCTTTCTTT. Translated: CASSPHGQNTEAFF. This rearrangement joins TRBV5-1 to TRBJ1-1; possible D gene TRBD1, 5 bases. Trimming removed 4 bases at V and 1 base at J, with 11 bases between. Germline loops: CDR1 SGHRS, CDR2 YFSETQ. This CDR3 spans 14 amino acids.